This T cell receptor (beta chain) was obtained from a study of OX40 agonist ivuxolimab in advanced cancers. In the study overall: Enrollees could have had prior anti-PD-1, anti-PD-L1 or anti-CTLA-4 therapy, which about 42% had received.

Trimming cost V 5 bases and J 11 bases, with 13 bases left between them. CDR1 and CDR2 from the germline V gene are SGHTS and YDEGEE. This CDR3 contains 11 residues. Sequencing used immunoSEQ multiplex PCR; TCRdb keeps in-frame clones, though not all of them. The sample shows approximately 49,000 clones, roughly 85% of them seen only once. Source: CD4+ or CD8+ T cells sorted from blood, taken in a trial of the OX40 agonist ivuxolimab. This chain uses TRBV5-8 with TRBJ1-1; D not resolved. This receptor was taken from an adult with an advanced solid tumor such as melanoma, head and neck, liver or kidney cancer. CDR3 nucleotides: TGTGCCAGCAGAGGGCCTACCTTTGCTTTCTTT. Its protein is CASRGPTFAFF.